The 15 T cell receptor beta chains given below trace back to one sample, sequenced in a study of shared clonotypes between healthy human individuals. Libraries were prepared by immunoSEQ multiplex PCR; TCRdb keeps only in-frame clonotypes and omits some of them. The sample includes some 1,100,000 clones, about four fifths of them seen just once. Sample: memory CD4+ T cells from PBMCs. Subset denoted: CD45RA-negative fraction. The source of these receptors is a man aged 18 to 29 in good health. Some clones in this sample may be carry-over from other donors' samples.

This clone was observed a single time. The DNA for the CDR3 is TGTGCCAGCAGCGTATTTTCTGGAAACACCATATATTTT. Translating gives CASSVFSGNTIYF. The chain carries TRBV9 and TRBJ1-3; D gene unclear. The CDR3 runs 13 residues. The V gene lost 1 base and the J gene lost 1 base, with 3 bases spanning the gap. In germline, CDR1 is SGDLS, CDR2 YYNGEE.

The V call is TRBV27, the J call TRBJ2-7; no definite D call. The V end was cut by 5 bases, the J end by 1 base, with 12 bases between. The germline V gene encodes CDR1 MNHEY and CDR2 SMNVEV (reference sequence). This CDR3 contains 14 residues. The CDR3 reads CASSRAALSYEQYF. In DNA form, the CDR3 reads TGTGCCAGCAGTCGGGCCGCTCTTTCCTACGAGCAGTACTTC.

This chain joins TRBV27 and TRBJ1-5, with 8 bases lining up with TRBD1. V lost 5 bases and J lost 15; bases outside the gene matches: 21. This CDR3 is 16 amino acids long. CDR1 and CDR2 (germline): MNHEY, SMNVEV (reference sequence). CDR3 amino acids: CASSTLLGQGSGKVHF. CDR3 nucleotides: TGTGCCAGCAGTACCTTGTTAGGACAGGGATCCGGCAAGGTGCATTTT.

The genes are TRBV5-4 and TRBJ1-2; perhaps TRBD1 as D (5 bases). The V end lost 4 bases, the J end lost 2 bases, and 9 bases lay between the germline ends. The CDR3 has 13 amino acids. The germline CDR1 and CDR2 sequences are SGHNT and YYREEE (reference sequence). This CDR3 reads CASSQGTNYGYTF. In DNA form, the CDR3 reads TGTGCCAGCAGCCAGGGAACCAACTATGGCTACACCTTC.

V and J are TRBV28 and TRBJ1-5, with unresolved D. Deletions cut 3 bases from V and 2 bases from J, with 11 bases between. CDR3 length: 15 residues. Germline V gene data show CDR1 as MDHEN and CDR2 as SYDVKM. The CDR3 sequence is CASSFGSLGNQPQHF. The CDR3 coding sequence is TGTGCCAGCAGTTTTGGGAGCTTGGGCAATCAGCCCCAGCATTTT.

The V and J genes are TRBV7-2 and TRBJ2-5; possibly TRBD2 for D (6 bases). CDR1 and CDR2 from the germline V gene are SGHTA and FQGNSA. V lost 4 bases and J 2 bases, leaving 11 bases between the germline ends. The CDR3 totals 14 residues. CDR3 DNA sequence: TGTGCCAGCAGCTCGGAACTAGCTCAAGAGACCCAGTACTTC. Its protein product is CASSSELAQETQYF.

J is TRBJ2-7 and V is TRBV19, with D possibly TRBD2 on 6 matching bases. CDR1 LNHDA and CDR2 SQIVND come from the germline V gene (reference sequence). Trimming removed 2 bases from V and 5 bases from J, with 19 bases in between. This CDR3 comprises 16 residues. The CDR3, as DNA: TGTGCCAGTAGTATAAGGAGGCCGCGGGGATTGGACGAGCAGTACTTC. Translating it yields CASSIRRPRGLDEQYF.

With regard to this clone: Just one base apart from a much larger clone, this may be a read error. The chain is built from TRBV7-9 and TRBJ1-3; D unresolved. Deletions cut 2 bases from V and 4 bases from J, with 6 bases between. The CDR3 is 13 amino acids. Germline loops: CDR1 SEHNR, CDR2 FQNEAQ (reference sequence). DNA of the CDR3: TGTGCCAGCAGCTTACAGTCCGGAAACACCATATATTTT. Its protein is CASSLQSGNTIYF.

The chain recombines TRBV9 with TRBJ2-4; D might be TRBD2 (7 bases). The length of the CDR3 is 15 residues. V lost 4 bases and J lost 5, with 16 bases in between. CDR1 SGDLS and CDR2 YYNGEE come from the germline V gene. For the CDR3, the DNA is TGTGCCAGCAGCTCGGGGGGCGCAGGGGAAAACATTCAGTACTTC. It specifies CASSSGGAGENIQYF.

The V call is TRBV18, the J call TRBJ1-1, with D hard to call. The CDR3 covers 15 residues. Germline V gene sequence: CDR1 KGHSH, CDR2 LQKENI. V lost 5 bases and J 5 bases, leaving 18 bases between the germline ends. The CDR3 DNA is TGTGCCAGCTCAGGGTCCGGGCCACGGGCGACTGAAGCTTTCTTT. Protein product: CASSGSGPRATEAFF.

Regarding this clone: Other nucleotide sequences from this sample produce the same CDR3. The chain couples TRBV15 to TRBJ2-1; possibly TRBD2 for D (6 bases). There are 12 residues in the CDR3. The V end was cut by 3 bases, the J end by 7 bases, with 7 bases between. The germline CDR1 and CDR2 sequences are LNHNV and YYDKDF (reference sequence). CDR3 nucleotide sequence: TGTGCCACCAGCAGCGGAGGGAATGAGCAGTTCTTC. Protein sequence: CATSSGGNEQFF.

The CDR3: CASTLAGFTDTQYF. The DNA of the CDR3 is TGTGCCAGCACGCTAGCGGGGTTCACAGATACGCAGTATTTT. This chain joins TRBV6-6 and TRBJ2-3, with 9 bases identical to TRBD2. The CDR3 spans 14 residues. V shed 7 bases, J shed 2 bases, and the junction held 4 bases outside the gene matches. CDR1 and CDR2 (germline): MNHNY, SVGAGI (reference sequence).

The CDR3 sequence: CASSWGGGQETQYF. Written as DNA, the CDR3 is TGTGCCAGTAGTTGGGGGGGAGGGCAGGAGACCCAGTACTTC. V and J are TRBV19 and TRBJ2-5; the match to TRBD2 covers 7 bases. The germline CDR1 and CDR2 sequences are LNHDA and SQIVND (reference sequence). The CDR3 is 14 residues long. Trimming cost V 5 bases and J 5 bases; bases outside gene matches: 8.

The V gene is TRBV19, the J gene TRBJ2-1, with D maybe TRBD2 (6 bases). In germline, CDR1 is LNHDA, CDR2 SQIVND (reference sequence). This CDR3 comprises 15 residues. V shed 5 bases and J shed 2 bases, with 13 bases lying between them. In DNA form, the CDR3 reads TGTGCCAGTAGTTACGCGCGGGAAGCCTACAATGAGCAGTTCTTC. This gives the protein CASSYAREAYNEQFF.

This clone has just one count. The gene calls are TRBV6-6 and TRBJ2-7; tentatively, D is TRBD1 (6 bases). Deletions cut 7 bases from V and 3 bases from J, with 16 bases between. The germline CDR1 and CDR2 sequences are MNHNY and SVGAGI (reference sequence). CDR3 length equals 14 residues. The CDR3 DNA reads TGTGCCAGCAACCTACAGGGAAGGGTCTACGAGCAGTACTTC. As protein: CASNLQGRVYEQYF.